This entry describes one T cell receptor (beta chain). What it recognizes is unknown. The sample is drawn from a study of T-cell memory formation after mild COVID-19. Study context: Clusters were largely donor specific. Study-wide points: Those CD4+ clones that contracted were mainly in CM and EM (CD8+ ones in EMRA).

TCRdb ran MiXCR on the 5' RACE reads and lists one entry per CDR3 protein. This table has hundreds of thousands of distinct CDR3 sequences, over 15% appearing once. This CDR3 has 13 residues. V dropped 0 bases and J dropped 6 bases, with 9 bases sitting between them. Germline loops: CDR1 SGHAT, CDR2 FQNNGV. The chain employs TRBV11-2 and TRBJ2-7; possibly TRBD2 for D (6 bases). This clonotype originated in an adult woman who had mild COVID-19 (a few samples of this study predate the infection). Cell type and time point are not known. Specimen: PBMCs or a T cell subset sorted from them (not recorded which). CDR3 region: CASSLDLGGEQYF. The CDR3 region has the DNA TGTGCCAGCAGCTTAGATTTGGGGGGCGAGCAGTACTTC.